This entry features one T cell receptor (beta chain) sequence. As yet, its antigen is unknown. This sample is drawn from a study of T cells after yellow fever vaccination. V lost 2 bases and J lost 4, with 13 bases in between. CDR1 is LGHDT and CDR2 is YNNKEL in the germline V gene (reference sequence). The CDR3 loop spans 15 amino acids. Study results and caveats: Researchers report a weaker secondary response that nonetheless peaked faster, day 5 versus 15.

TCRdb reprocessed the 5' RACE reads with MiXCR, giving one entry per CDR3 protein. This table holds approximately 90,000 distinct CDR3 sequences, roughly 5.8% found once. Sequenced material: CD8+ T cells sorted from PBMCs, taken 10 days after the yellow fever booster vaccination. This receptor was obtained from a man aged 18 to 29 who received the YFV17D yellow fever vaccine. The chain employs TRBV3-1 and TRBJ2-3, with D tentatively TRBD2 (6 bases). The CDR3 here is CASSQRSLAADTQYF. The DNA for the CDR3 is TGTGCCAGCAGCCAAAGGTCACTAGCCGCAGATACGCAGTATTTT.